Listed below are T cell receptor beta chains from one sample, sequenced in a study of CD8 T cells in ankylosing spondylitis. MiXCR was run by TCRdb on the 5' RACE reads, yielding one entry per CDR3 protein. The sample records some 840,000 distinct CDR3 sequences, about 10% being singletons. Sequencing was done on a sample of blood, either unsorted or a sorted T cell fraction (not recorded which). These receptors all stem from a male donor with ankylosing spondylitis. Both conserved end residues are part of each CDR3. Fields, in order: CDR3 DNA, CDR3 protein, clone size, D gene, J gene, V gene. D genes are given only for firm matches. Clone size is not always given. Where it is, it says once, few, many or a class for expanded clones.

TGTGCCAGCAGTTACTCGATAGCGGGAGGGTGGGAGACCCAGTACTTC CASSYSIAGGWETQYF few TRBD2 TRBJ2-5 TRBV6-5
TGCAGTGCTGAAAGCGGGAGGTTGGATACGCAGTATTTT CSAESGRLDTQYF many TRBD2 TRBJ2-3 TRBV20-1
TGTGCCAGCAGTTCAGGGGGGTTCGGTCCAGATACGCAGTATTTT CASSSGGFGPDTQYF many . TRBJ2-3 TRBV28
TGCGCCAGCAGACCCGGGACAGGAGCTTACAATGAGCAGTTCTTC CASRPGTGAYNEQFF . TRBD1 TRBJ2-1 TRBV5-1
TGTGCCTGGAGTGCAGGGGTTAGCGAGCAGTACTTC CAWSAGVSEQYF . . TRBJ2-7 TRBV30
TGCGCCAGCAGCTCCGGGACACCGAAAGAGACCCAGTACTTC CASSSGTPKETQYF . . TRBJ2-5 TRBV5-1
TGTGCCAGCAGTTTCGGACAGGGGGGGAATTCACCCCTCCACTTT CASSFGQGGNSPLHF many TRBD1 TRBJ1-6 TRBV12-3/TRBV12-4
TGTGCCATCAGTGAGCTTCAAAGCAGATACGAGCAGTACTTC CAISELQSRYEQYF . . TRBJ2-7 TRBV10-3
TGCAGTGCTAGAGTAACTAGCTCTATCGGGGAGCTGTTTTTT CSARVTSSIGELFF many . TRBJ2-2 TRBV20-1
TGCAGTGCTAGAGGGGCCCCCGGGGCAGGGTATCCCTACGAGCAGTACTTC CSARGAPGAGYPYEQYF few . TRBJ2-7 TRBV20-1
TGCGCCAGCAGCCAAGAATACAGGGGGCAGGGTGGCTACACCTTC CASSQEYRGQGGYTF . TRBD1 TRBJ1-2 TRBV4-3
TGTGCCAGCAGCTTGACAGGGTGGGCCACTGAAGCTTTCTTT CASSLTGWATEAFF few TRBD1 TRBJ1-1 TRBV7-3
TGTGCCAGCACCCGGGAGGCAGATAATTCACCCCTCCACTTT CASTREADNSPLHF few . TRBJ1-6 TRBV9
TGTGCCATCGGACCAGGGGCCGGGGAGCTGTTTTTT CAIGPGAGELFF . . TRBJ2-2 TRBV10-3
TGCAGTGCTAGAGAGGGACAGGACATCACAGATACGCAGTATTTT CSAREGQDITDTQYF few TRBD1 TRBJ2-3 TRBV20-1
TGTGCCAGCAGCCCCCAGGGGCAGGGGGCAAGCGGGGAGCTGTTTTTT CASSPQGQGASGELFF . TRBD1 TRBJ2-2 TRBV3-1
TGTGCCACCAGAGGGGGGGGCGACGAGCAGTACTTC CATRGGGDEQYF once . TRBJ2-7 TRBV15
TGCAGTGCTAGAGTTAGCGCCTACGAGCAGTACTTC CSARVSAYEQYF few . TRBJ2-7 TRBV20-1
TGTGCCAGCACCGGGACTAGGAACACCGGGGAGCTGTTTTTT CASTGTRNTGELFF . TRBD2 TRBJ2-2 TRBV7-2
TGCGCCAGCAGCTCGGGATCAAGGGGGAACACTGAAGCTTTCTTT CASSSGSRGNTEAFF . . TRBJ1-1 TRBV5-1
TGTGCCAGTAGTCTCCGGGACAGGGGCGCAGATACGCAGTATTTT CASSLRDRGADTQYF . TRBD1 TRBJ2-3 TRBV19
TGTGCCAGCAGCTTAGCTCCAGGGAGGGACGAGCAGTACTTC CASSLAPGRDEQYF few TRBD2 TRBJ2-7 TRBV13